The 20 T cell receptor beta chains below all came from one sample that was sequenced in a study of shared clonotypes between healthy human individuals. TCRdb keeps only in-frame clones here, not all; method: immunoSEQ multiplex PCR. The table includes about 960,000 clones, 70% to 85% detected once. The source material was memory CD4+ T cells sorted from blood. The sample's subset: CD45RA-negative fraction. The receptors here all came from a man between 18 and 29 years old in good health.

J is TRBJ2-5 and V is TRBV6-5; 12 bases map to TRBD1. This CDR3 comprises 14 residues. Germline CDR1 reads MNHEY; CDR2 reads SVGAGI. After removal of 5 bases from V and 5 bases from J, the junction contained 3 bases not matched to a gene. CDR3 in amino acids: CASSQGTGGETQYF. CDR3 DNA sequence: TGTGCCAGCAGTCAGGGGACAGGGGGCGAGACCCAGTACTTC.

This chain links TRBV11-3 with TRBJ2-5; a possible D gene is TRBD1 (5 bases). Trimming removed 4 bases at V and 0 bases at J, with 6 bases between. The CDR3 is 13 amino acids. From germline, CDR1 is SGHNT and CDR2 YENEEA. CDR3 bases: TGTGCCAGCAGCTCAGGGAACCAAGAGACCCAGTACTTC. As protein: CASSSGNQETQYF.

The V and J genes are TRBV4-1 and TRBJ1-2, with D uncertain. The V and J ends lost 1 base and 4 bases respectively, with 16 bases between them. The CDR3 totals 16 residues. Germline V gives CDR1 MGHRA, CDR2 YSYEKL. The CDR3 spells CASSQGEAPKGYGYTF. CDR3 in DNA: TGCGCCAGCAGCCAAGGGGAGGCCCCTAAGGGCTATGGCTACACCTTC.

The count of this clone is one. The chain employs TRBV7-2 and TRBJ1-1; a possible D gene is TRBD1 (5 bases). The CDR3 runs to 15 residues. The germline CDR1 and CDR2 sequences are SGHTA and FQGNSA. V was cut by 3 bases and J by 1 base, with 12 bases left in between. In nucleotides, the CDR3 is TGTGCCAGCAGCTTTAGTACCGGGACGAACACTGAAGCTTTCTTT. Its protein is CASSFSTGTNTEAFF.

As for this clone: Other nucleotide sequences from this sample produce the same CDR3. The chain links TRBV7-9 to TRBJ2-5, with D perhaps matching TRBD2 (7 bases). Trimming cost V 1 base and J 0 bases, with 9 bases left between them. In germline, CDR1 is SEHNR, CDR2 FQNEAQ (reference sequence). The CDR3 spans 15 residues. For the CDR3, the DNA is TGTGCCAGCAGCTTAGAGGGGGGGTACCAAGAGACCCAGTACTTC. Encoded protein: CASSLEGGYQETQYF.

J is TRBJ2-1 and V is TRBV18, with 8 nucleotides matching TRBD1. CDR3 size: 14 residues. Germline V gives CDR1 KGHSH, CDR2 LQKENI. V was clipped by 5 bases and J by 12 bases; unmatched bases: 12. CDR3 loop: CASSTQGGFMVQFF. DNA for the CDR3: TGTGCCAGCTCAACACAGGGGGGTTTTATGGTGCAGTTCTTC.

The J gene is TRBJ1-1, the V gene TRBV5-1, with D unclear. The germline V and J ends were trimmed by 0 bases and 1 base, with 16 bases remaining between them. Germline CDR1 is SGHRS and CDR2 is YFSETQ. The CDR3 contains 17 residues. Written as DNA, the CDR3 is TGCGCCAGCAGCTTGGGGGGTACCAGTCGCCCGAACACTGAAGCTTTCTTT. Translated: CASSLGGTSRPNTEAFF.

The chain uses TRBV15 and TRBJ1-2, with no clear D. The CDR3 loop spans 17 amino acids. Deletions cut 0 bases from V and 6 bases from J, with 20 bases between. Germline CDR1 is LNHNV and CDR2 is YYDKDF (reference sequence). This chain's CDR3 is CATSRDRTIRLWDGYTF. The CDR3 DNA is TGTGCCACCAGCAGAGATAGGACTATCCGGCTCTGGGATGGCTACACCTTC.

This clone was observed a few times. The rearrangement uses TRBV20-1 and TRBJ2-3; D may be TRBD1 (6 bases). CDR1 DFQATT and CDR2 SNEGSKA come from the germline V gene (reference sequence). The V end was cut by 6 bases, the J end by 7 bases, with 11 bases between. The CDR3 is 11 residues long. CDR3 in DNA: TGCAGTGCCGTAACAGGGAATACGCAGTATTTT. Translation gives CSAVTGNTQYF.

This clone has just one count. This chain uses TRBV6-5 with TRBJ1-1; TRBD1 matches at 9 bases. Looked up from germline, CDR1 is MNHEY and CDR2 is SVGAGI. With V trimmed by 4 bases and J by 11 bases, 8 bases remained unmatched. This CDR3 spans 13 amino acids. CDR3 nucleotide sequence: TGTGCCAGCAGTTCGGGACAGGGACCCAACGCTTTCTTT. Residues: CASSSGQGPNAFF.

This chain joins TRBV5-1 and TRBJ1-4; 10 positions agree with TRBD1. Unmatched junction bases numbered 10, after V lost 4 bases and J lost 7 bases. Germline-derived CDR1 and CDR2 are SGHRS and YFSETQ. CDR3 length: 16 amino acids. The CDR3, as DNA: TGCGCCAGCAGCCCGACGGGGACAGGGGCCGGTGAAAAACTGTTTTTT. The encoded protein is CASSPTGTGAGEKLFF.

The chain recombines TRBV27 with TRBJ2-7; 10 nucleotides agree with TRBD1. The CDR3 extends over 13 amino acids. Germline V gives CDR1 MNHEY, CDR2 SMNVEV (reference sequence). V was clipped by 6 bases and J by 6 bases; unmatched bases: 5. CDR3 sequence: CASSSRTGGEQYF. The CDR3 region has the DNA TGTGCCAGCAGCTCACGGACAGGGGGCGAGCAGTACTTC.

This clone has just one count. This chain links TRBV30 with TRBJ2-3, with D perhaps matching TRBD1 (6 bases). Trimming shortened V by 4 bases and J by 4 bases, and 24 bases separated the two germline ends. The CDR3 contains 17 residues. The V gene's germline CDR1 is GTSNPN and CDR2 SVGIG (reference sequence). CDR3 nucleotide sequence: TGTGCCTGGATGAGGGGGAACCCGGCGGCAAGTGCAGATACGCAGTATTTT. It encodes CAWMRGNPAASADTQYF.

The chain employs TRBV4-3 and TRBJ2-7, with 9 bases that match TRBD1. V was clipped by 0 bases and J by 6 bases; unmatched bases: 9. Germline lookup yields CDR1 LGHNA and CDR2 YSLEER. This CDR3 contains 16 residues. The chain's CDR3 is CASSQDGGTGTSEQYF. Written as DNA, the CDR3 is TGCGCCAGCAGCCAAGATGGGGGGACAGGGACCTCCGAGCAGTACTTC.

This chain joins TRBV28 and TRBJ1-3; no firm D call. CDR3 size: 14 residues. V was pared by 6 bases and J by 0 bases, with 9 bases between. Germline CDR1 and CDR2: MDHEN and SYDVKM. CDR3 nucleotides: TGTGCCAGCAGCCCCAACAGCTCTGGAAACACCATATATTTT. It yields the protein CASSPNSSGNTIYF.

The rearrangement joins TRBV6-5 to TRBJ1-3; the D gene is possibly TRBD1 (6 bases). The ends were cut back, 4 bases at V and 0 bases at J, with 13 bases in the middle. Germline CDR1 MNHEY, CDR2 SVGAGI. This CDR3 is built from 16 residues. This CDR3 is CASSFGTLNSGNTIYF. CDR3 nucleotide sequence: TGTGCCAGCAGTTTCGGGACACTCAACTCTGGAAACACCATATATTTT.

The V gene is TRBV19, the J gene TRBJ2-2; unclear D gene. Germline assignment: CDR1 LNHDA and CDR2 SQIVND (reference sequence). This CDR3 has 16 amino acids. With 1 base removed from V and 0 bases from J, the gap between germline ends came to 9 bases. CDR3 amino acids: CASSIVAGSNTGELFF. CDR3 bases: TGTGCCAGTAGTATAGTAGCAGGATCGAACACCGGGGAGCTGTTTTTT.

This chain joins TRBV9 and TRBJ2-7; possibly TRBD2 for D (6 bases). CDR3 length: 15 residues. CDR1 is SGDLS, CDR2 YYNGEE, per germline. V lost 3 bases and J 0 bases, leaving 13 bases between the germline ends. CDR3 DNA: TGTGCCAGCAGCGAGGGCCTCGGGAGCTCCTACGAGCAGTACTTC. Encoded protein: CASSEGLGSSYEQYF.

This chain uses TRBV25-1 with TRBJ1-6; possibly TRBD1 for D (6 bases). The CDR3 has 13 amino acids. Trimming removed 3 bases at V and 10 bases at J, with 10 bases between. Germline V gene sequence: CDR1 MGHDK, CDR2 SYGVNS. This CDR3 reads CASSEGQWSPLHF. CDR3 nucleotide sequence: TGTGCCAGCAGTGAGGGACAATGGTCACCCCTCCACTTT.

The V and J genes are TRBV28 and TRBJ1-2, with D possibly TRBD1 on 5 matching bases. Germline V gene sequence: CDR1 MDHEN, CDR2 SYDVKM. Trimming removed 5 bases from V and 1 base from J, with 17 bases in between. This CDR3 region has 16 residues. The CDR3 DNA follows: TGTGCCAGCAGTCCCCGGGGCACCCTTGTTAACTATGGCTACACCTTC. Amino acids: CASSPRGTLVNYGYTF.